The present entry profiles one T cell receptor (beta chain) with its context. Its antigen is still unknown. V gave up 1 base and J gave up 3 bases; unmatched junction bases: 2. Germline CDR1 MNHNS, CDR2 SASEGT. The CDR3 covers 14 residues. A single record per CDR3 protein comes from TCRdb applying MiXCR to the 5' RACE reads. The sample carries some 71,000 distinct CDR3 sequences, approximately 13% recorded once. This entry comes from a study of early T cells in non-severe SARS-CoV-2 infection. Overall study context: With bulk RNA from unsorted whole blood as input, sequencing yielded unpaired chains.

Study observations and caveats: Comparison of clonotypes with VDJdb favored anti-spike CD8 responses while missing private and CD4 specificities.

The sample comprised whole blood. The clonotype originates from an adult who was a healthcare worker with PCR-confirmed SARS-CoV-2 infection or an uninfected control (not recorded which). The chain couples TRBV6-1 to TRBJ2-7; 8 bases align to TRBD1. The CDR3 loop reads CASSEVTGDYEQYF. The DNA of the CDR3 is TGTGCCAGCAGTGAAGTGACAGGGGACTACGAGCAGTACTTC.